This T cell receptor (beta chain) was recorded in a study of cytomegalovirus exposure and HLA in healthy donors. PCR involved 60 Vbeta and 13 Jbeta primers. Libraries were prepared by immunoSEQ multiplex PCR; TCRdb keeps only in-frame clonotypes and omits some of them. The sample consists of about 140,000 clones, 80% of them appearing once. The CDR3 is made up of 15 amino acids. The germline gives CDR1 MNHNS, CDR2 SASEGT. V was pared by 8 bases and J by 4 bases, with 9 bases of the junction left unmatched. Donors were nominally healthy when sampled, though unrecorded immune exposures were likely. General study points: Excluded were some V segments that proved indistinguishable, including TRBV6-2 and TRBV6-3.

As regards this clone: As yet, its antigen is unknown.

The sequenced sample was PBMCs. The source of this sequence is a middle-aged man in good health and CMV-seropositive. This chain joins TRBV6-1 and TRBJ2-1; 9 positions agree with TRBD1. This chain's CDR3 is CASRIQGADYNEQFF. CDR3 in DNA: TGTGCCAGCCGTATACAGGGGGCGGATTACAATGAGCAGTTCTTC.